A selection of T cell receptor beta chains follows, all from one sample in a study of early T cells in non-severe SARS-CoV-2 infection. TCRdb itself ran the 5' RACE reads through MiXCR, one entry per CDR3 protein. The sample includes around 60,000 distinct CDR3 sequences, approximately 10% of them seen just once. Sequences were derived from whole blood, sampled at baseline. The source of these receptors is an adult who was a healthcare worker with PCR-confirmed SARS-CoV-2 infection or an uninfected control (not recorded which). The CDR3 runs from the conserved cysteine through the conserved F or W. Fields, in order: CDR3 protein, J gene, V gene, clone size, D gene. A D gene is named only where the DNA matches it firmly. Some rows have no size entry. The others give once, few or many, or a class for an expanded clone.

CDR3aa: CSVGDRGRGANVLTF
j_gene: TRBJ2-6
v_gene: TRBV29-1
abundance: few
d_gene: TRBD1

CDR3aa: CASSAGTGRNEQFF
j_gene: TRBJ2-1
v_gene: TRBV6-6
abundance: NA
d_gene: TRBD1

CDR3aa: CATSDPLPGTGGPISYEQYF
j_gene: TRBJ2-7
v_gene: TRBV24-1
abundance: few
d_gene: TRBD1

CDR3aa: CASSMGLAGSRGELFF
j_gene: TRBJ2-2
v_gene: TRBV19
abundance: few
d_gene: TRBD2

CDR3aa: CASSYPGAGGLQETQYF
j_gene: TRBJ2-5
v_gene: TRBV6-5
abundance: few
d_gene: TRBD1

CDR3aa: CASSLGTGLAGNEQFF
j_gene: TRBJ2-1
v_gene: TRBV5-1
abundance: few
d_gene: TRBD2

CDR3aa: CVSSLLEDTEAFF
j_gene: TRBJ1-1
v_gene: TRBV28
abundance: NA
d_gene: NA

CDR3aa: CASSPLGTLYNEQFF
j_gene: TRBJ2-1
v_gene: TRBV11-3
abundance: NA
d_gene: NA

CDR3aa: CSVQGGSYEQYF
j_gene: TRBJ2-7
v_gene: TRBV29-1
abundance: few
d_gene: NA

CDR3aa: CAWSVHLMNTEAFF
j_gene: TRBJ1-1
v_gene: TRBV30
abundance: few
d_gene: NA

CDR3aa: CSVGQGLNEKLFF
j_gene: TRBJ1-4
v_gene: TRBV29-1
abundance: many
d_gene: TRBD1

CDR3aa: CASRITGETQYF
j_gene: TRBJ2-5
v_gene: TRBV28
abundance: few
d_gene: NA

CDR3aa: CASSQALQGGAQETQYF
j_gene: TRBJ2-5
v_gene: TRBV4-3
abundance: few
d_gene: NA

CDR3aa: CAISSTGDETQYF
j_gene: TRBJ2-5
v_gene: TRBV10-3
abundance: few
d_gene: TRBD1

CDR3aa: CASRSSDGKLFF
j_gene: TRBJ1-4
v_gene: TRBV6-1
abundance: many
d_gene: NA

CDR3aa: CASSLVLPPGTEAFF
j_gene: TRBJ1-1
v_gene: TRBV5-1
abundance: NA
d_gene: NA

CDR3aa: CASSRGQGPVGHTEAFF
j_gene: TRBJ1-1
v_gene: TRBV5-4
abundance: few
d_gene: NA

CDR3aa: CSARVEGTRDTQYF
j_gene: TRBJ2-3
v_gene: TRBV20-1
abundance: few
d_gene: NA

CDR3aa: CASSYLGVEQYF
j_gene: TRBJ2-7
v_gene: TRBV6-2/TRBV6-3
abundance: few
d_gene: NA